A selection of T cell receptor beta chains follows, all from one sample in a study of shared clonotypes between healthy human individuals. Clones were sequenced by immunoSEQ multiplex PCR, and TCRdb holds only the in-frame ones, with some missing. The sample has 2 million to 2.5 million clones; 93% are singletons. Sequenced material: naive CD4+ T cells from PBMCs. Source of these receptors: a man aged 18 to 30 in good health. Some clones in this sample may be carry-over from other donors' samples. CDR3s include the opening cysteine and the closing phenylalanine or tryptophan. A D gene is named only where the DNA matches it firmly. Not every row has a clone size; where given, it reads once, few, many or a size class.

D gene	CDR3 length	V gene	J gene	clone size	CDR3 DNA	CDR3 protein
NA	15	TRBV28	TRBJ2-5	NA	TGTGCCAGCAGTCCGATTAAAGGGGGGCGGGAGACCCAGTACTTC	CASSPIKGGRETQYF
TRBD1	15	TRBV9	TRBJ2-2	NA	TGTGCCGGTGGCAGGGGGCCTTTGGGCACCGGGGAGCTGTTTTTT	CAGGRGPLGTGELFF
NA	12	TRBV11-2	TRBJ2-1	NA	TGTGCCAGCAGCTTCAACTCCGGCGAGCAGTTCTTC	CASSFNSGEQFF
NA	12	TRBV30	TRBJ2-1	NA	TGTGCCTGGTCAGGGGTACACAATGAGCAGTTCTTC	CAWSGVHNEQFF
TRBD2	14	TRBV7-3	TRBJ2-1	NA	TGTGCCAGTTCTAGCGGCACCTCCTACAATGAGCAGTTCTTC	CASSSGTSYNEQFF
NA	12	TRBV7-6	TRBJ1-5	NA	TGTGCCAGCAGCTTATGGGGGCAGCCCCAGCATTTT	CASSLWGQPQHF
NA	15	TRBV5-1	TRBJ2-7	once	TGCGCCAGCAGCTTGGGTTTAGTTCCAGTCTACGAGCAGTACTTC	CASSLGLVPVYEQYF
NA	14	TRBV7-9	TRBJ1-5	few	TGTGCCAGCAGTCTTGACAGGATCAATCAGCCCCAGCATTTT	CASSLDRINQPQHF
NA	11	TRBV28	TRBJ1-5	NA	TGTGCCAGCAGTTTCCAGGGGCCCCAGCATTTT	CASSFQGPQHF
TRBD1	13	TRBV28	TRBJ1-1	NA	TGTGCCAGCATTACAGGGGTGAACACTGAAGCTTTCTTT	CASITGVNTEAFF
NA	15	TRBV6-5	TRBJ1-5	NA	TGTGCCAGCAGTTACCGGGGCAGGGAGGATCAGCCCCAGCATTTT	CASSYRGREDQPQHF
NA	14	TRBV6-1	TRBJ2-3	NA	TGTGCCAGCAGTGAAGTAGTTCTCCCAGATACGCAGTATTTT	CASSEVVLPDTQYF
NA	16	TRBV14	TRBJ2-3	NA	TGTGCCAGCAGCCAAGTGAAGCAGGGTAGGGCAGATACGCAGTATTTT	CASSQVKQGRADTQYF
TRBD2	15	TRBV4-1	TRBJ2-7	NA	TGCGCCAGCAGCCCAAGGACTAGCTCTGCATACGAGCAGTACTTC	CASSPRTSSAYEQYF
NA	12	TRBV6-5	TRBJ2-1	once	TGTGCCAGCAGTGCGTCGGCCTTTGAGCAGTTCTTC	CASSASAFEQFF
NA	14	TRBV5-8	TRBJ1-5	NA	TGTGCCAGCAGCTTAGGGTTGTCCGATCAGCCCCAGCATTTT	CASSLGLSDQPQHF
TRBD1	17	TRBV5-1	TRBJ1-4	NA	TGCGCCAGCAGCATGGGGACAGGGGGCCCATGGAGTGAAAAACTGTTTTTT	CASSMGTGGPWSEKLFF
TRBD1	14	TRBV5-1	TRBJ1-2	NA	TGCGCCAGCAGCCCTCGGACAGGGGAGAGGGGCTACACCTTC	CASSPRTGERGYTF
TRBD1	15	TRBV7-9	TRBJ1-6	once	TGTGCCAGCAGCCCTGGGACAGGGGCGGGGTCACCCCTCCACTTT	CASSPGTGAGSPLHF
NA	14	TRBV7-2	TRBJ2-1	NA	TGTGCCAGCAGCTTAACGGGCGGGTCCAATGAGCAGTTCTTC	CASSLTGGSNEQFF
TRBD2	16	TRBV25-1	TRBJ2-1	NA	TGTGCCAGCAGCACAACGGGCGGGAGCTCCTACAATGAGCAGTTCTTC	CASSTTGGSSYNEQFF
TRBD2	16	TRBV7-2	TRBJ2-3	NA	TGTGCCAGCAACGATCCGCCGGGCGGGAGTGCAGATACGCAGTATTTT	CASNDPPGGSADTQYF
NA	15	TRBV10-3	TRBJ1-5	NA	TGTGCCATCAGTGAGGGGCTTCAGAACAATCAGCCCCAGCATTTT	CAISEGLQNNQPQHF
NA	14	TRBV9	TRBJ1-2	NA	TGTGCCAGCAGCGTAGGAGAGGGCAGCTATGGCTACACCTTC	CASSVGEGSYGYTF
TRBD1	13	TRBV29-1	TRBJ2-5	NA	TGCAGCGCCCGGGACAGGGGGCAAGAGACCCAGTACTTC	CSARDRGQETQYF
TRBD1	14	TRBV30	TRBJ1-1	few	TGTGCCTGGAGCCACGGGACAGGGCCTTCTGAAGCTTTCTTT	CAWSHGTGPSEAFF
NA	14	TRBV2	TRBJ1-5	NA	TGTGCCAGCAGTGACCGGGTCTTCAATCAGCCCCAGCATTTT	CASSDRVFNQPQHF
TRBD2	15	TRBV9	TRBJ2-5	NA	TGTGCCAGCAGCGTCGCGTGGGGGGGTCAAGAGACCCAGTACTTC	CASSVAWGGQETQYF
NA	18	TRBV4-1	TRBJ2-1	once	TGCGCCAGCAGCCAACCTAAACGACTAATCGTCCCTTCCCCGGAGCAGTTCTTC	CASSQPKRLIVPSPEQFF
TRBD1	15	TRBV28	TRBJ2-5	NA	TGTGCCAGCAGTTTATATTTACAGGGGCCGGAGACCCAGTACTTC	CASSLYLQGPETQYF
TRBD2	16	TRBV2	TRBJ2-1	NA	TGTGCCAGCAGCTTCGGGACTAGCGGGAGTGGGCGTGAGCAGTTCTTC	CASSFGTSGSGREQFF
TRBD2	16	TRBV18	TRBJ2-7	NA	TGTGCCAGCTCACCGATTAGCGGGAGACAATCCTACGAGCAGTACTTC	CASSPISGRQSYEQYF
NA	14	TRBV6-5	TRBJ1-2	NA	TGTGCCAGCAGTCCCCCGGGGCAGCCCTATGGCTACACCTTC	CASSPPGQPYGYTF
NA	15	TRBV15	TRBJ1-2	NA	TGTGCCACCAGCAGAGATAACAGGGATATTGGTGGCTACACCTTC	CATSRDNRDIGGYTF
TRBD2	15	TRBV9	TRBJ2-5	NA	TGTGCCAGCGGGTGGACTAGCGGGAGTTTCGAGACCCAGTACTTC	CASGWTSGSFETQYF
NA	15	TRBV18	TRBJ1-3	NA	TGTGCCAGCTCACCAGCCCGAACCTCTGGAAACACCATATATTTT	CASSPARTSGNTIYF
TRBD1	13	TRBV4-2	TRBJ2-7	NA	TGTGCCAGCAGCTGGGGACAGGGCTACGAGCAGTACTTC	CASSWGQGYEQYF
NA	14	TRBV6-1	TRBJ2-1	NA	TGTGCCAGCAGTGATGGGGGGCCCTACAATGAGCAGTTCTTC	CASSDGGPYNEQFF
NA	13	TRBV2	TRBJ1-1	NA	TGTGCCAGCAGTGGAGACAGAAACACTGAAGCTTTCTTT	CASSGDRNTEAFF
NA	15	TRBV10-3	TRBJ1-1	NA	TGTGCCATCAGGGGGAGAGATCCTGGCGTTGTGGAAGCTTTCTTT	CAIRGRDPGVVEAFF
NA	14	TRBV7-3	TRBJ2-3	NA	TGTGCCAGCAGCCTTCAGCCTTTCACAGATACGCAGTATTTT	CASSLQPFTDTQYF
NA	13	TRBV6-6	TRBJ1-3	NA	TGTGCCAGCTTTTCCGGGGAAGGAAACACCATATATTTT	CASFSGEGNTIYF
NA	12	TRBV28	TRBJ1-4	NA	TGTGCCAGCAGTTCGGGAAATGAAAAACTGTTTTTT	CASSSGNEKLFF
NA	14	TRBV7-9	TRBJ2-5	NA	TGTGCCAGCAGTCTAAGGGGGGGTTTGGAGACCCAGTACTTC	CASSLRGGLETQYF
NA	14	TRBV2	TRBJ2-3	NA	TGTGCCAGCAGCCCCCGGGGGATCACAGATACGCAGTATTTT	CASSPRGITDTQYF
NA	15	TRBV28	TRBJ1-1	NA	TGTGCCAGCAGCCCCTTGGGAACATTGAACACTGAAGCTTTCTTT	CASSPLGTLNTEAFF
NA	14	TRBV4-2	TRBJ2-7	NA	TGTGCCAGCAGCCAAGATAACAGGAACTACGAGCAGTACTTC	CASSQDNRNYEQYF
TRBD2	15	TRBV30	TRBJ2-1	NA	TGTGCCTCCTCCTCCGGACTAGCGGGAGCTAATGAGCAGTTCTTC	CASSSGLAGANEQFF
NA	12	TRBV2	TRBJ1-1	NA	TGTGCCAGTCGGACGGGGAACACTGAAGCTTTCTTT	CASRTGNTEAFF
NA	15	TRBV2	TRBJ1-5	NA	TGTGCCAGCAGTGGGACAGCCGGGAGCAATCAGCCCCAGCATTTT	CASSGTAGSNQPQHF
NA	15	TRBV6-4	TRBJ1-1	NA	TGTGCCAGCATAGGGAGGGCAGTCAGGAACACTGAAGCTTTCTTT	CASIGRAVRNTEAFF
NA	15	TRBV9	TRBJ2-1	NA	TGTGCCAGCAGCGTAGATCCAGGGAGCTACAATGAGCAGTTCTTC	CASSVDPGSYNEQFF
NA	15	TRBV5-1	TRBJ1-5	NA	TGCGCCAGCAGCCCGGGTAATAACAGGGACCAGCCCCAGCATTTT	CASSPGNNRDQPQHF
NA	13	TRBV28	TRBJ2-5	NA	TGTGCCAGCCGTCCGGGTTACCAAGAGACCCAGTACTTC	CASRPGYQETQYF
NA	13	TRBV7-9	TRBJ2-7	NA	TGTGCCAGCAACCAGGATCCTTCCTACGAGCAGTACTTC	CASNQDPSYEQYF